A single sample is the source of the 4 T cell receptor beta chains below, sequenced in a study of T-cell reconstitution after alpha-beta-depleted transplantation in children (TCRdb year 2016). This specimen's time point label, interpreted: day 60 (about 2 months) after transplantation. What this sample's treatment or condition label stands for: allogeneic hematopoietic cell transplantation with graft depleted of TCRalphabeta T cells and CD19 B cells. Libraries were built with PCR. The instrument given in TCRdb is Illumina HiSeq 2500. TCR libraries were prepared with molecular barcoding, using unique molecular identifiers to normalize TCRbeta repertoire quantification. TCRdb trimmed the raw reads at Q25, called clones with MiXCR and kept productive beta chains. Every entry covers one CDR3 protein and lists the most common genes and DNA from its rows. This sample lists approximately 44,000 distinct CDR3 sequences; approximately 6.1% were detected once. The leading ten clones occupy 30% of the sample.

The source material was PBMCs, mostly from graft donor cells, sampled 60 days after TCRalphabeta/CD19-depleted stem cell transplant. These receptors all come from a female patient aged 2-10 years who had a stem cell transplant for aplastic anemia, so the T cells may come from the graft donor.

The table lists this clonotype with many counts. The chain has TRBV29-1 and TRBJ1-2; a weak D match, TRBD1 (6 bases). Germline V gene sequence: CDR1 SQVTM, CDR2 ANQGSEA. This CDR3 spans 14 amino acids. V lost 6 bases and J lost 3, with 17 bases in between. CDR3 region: CSVYDGRGDYGYTF. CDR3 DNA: TGCAGCGTCTACGATGGAAGGGGGGACTATGGCTACACCTTC. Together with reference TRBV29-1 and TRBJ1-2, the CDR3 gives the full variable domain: SAVISQKPSRDICQRGTSLTIQCQVDSQVTMMFWYRQQPGQSLTLIATANQGSEATYESGFVIDKFPISRPNLTFSTLTVSNMSPEDSSIYLCSVYDGRGDYGYTFGSGTRLTVV.

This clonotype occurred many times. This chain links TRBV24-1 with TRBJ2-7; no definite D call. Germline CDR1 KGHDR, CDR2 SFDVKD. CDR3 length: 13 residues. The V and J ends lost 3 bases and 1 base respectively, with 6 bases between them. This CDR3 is CATSDPTSYEQYF. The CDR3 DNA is TGTGCCACCAGTGATCCAACTTCCTACGAGCAGTACTTC.

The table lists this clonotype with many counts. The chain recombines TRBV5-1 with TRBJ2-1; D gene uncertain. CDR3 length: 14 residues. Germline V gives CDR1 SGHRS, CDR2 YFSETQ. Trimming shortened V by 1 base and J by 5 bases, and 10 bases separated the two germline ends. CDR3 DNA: TGCGCCAGCAGCTTGATAGTCGCCGACAATGAGCAGTTCTTC. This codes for CASSLIVADNEQFF. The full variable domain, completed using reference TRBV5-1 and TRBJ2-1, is KAGVTQTPRYLIKTRGQQVTLSCSPISGHRSVSWYQQTPGQGLQFLFEYFSETQRNKGNFPGRFSGRQFSNSRSEMNVSTLELGDSALYLCASSLIVADNEQFFGPGTRLTVL.

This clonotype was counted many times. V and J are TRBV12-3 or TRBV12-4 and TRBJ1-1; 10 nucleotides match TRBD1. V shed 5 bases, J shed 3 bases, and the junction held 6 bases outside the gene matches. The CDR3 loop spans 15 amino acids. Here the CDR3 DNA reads TGTGCCAGCAGTCTGCGACAGGGGGCACACACTGAAGCTTTCTTT. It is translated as CASSLRQGAHTEAFF.